The entry below describes one T cell receptor beta chain. Its antigen is not known. The TCR-sequenced patients were a few responders to pembrolizumab. V was clipped by 4 bases and J by 3 bases, with 24 bases between them. The CDR3 loop spans 18 amino acids. The germline V gene encodes CDR1 ENHRY and CDR2 SYGVKD. The assay was immunoSEQ multiplex PCR, and TCRdb's table has in-frame clones only and misses some. The sample yields approximately 22,000 clones, roughly four fifths seen once. This sample is drawn from a study of PD-1 blockade in mismatch repair-deficient tumors. Study findings and constraints: Rapid post-treatment expansion, then contraction, generally preceding radiologic response, marked tumor-resident clones.

The chain is built from TRBV10-3 and TRBJ1-2; tentative D call: TRBD1 (6 bases). The receptor comes from an adult with mismatch repair-deficient cancer. The sequencing here drew on peripheral blood, taken 2 weeks after starting pembrolizumab. CDR3 sequence (DNA): TGTGCCATCAGTGGGCCCTTTACGTCCCCCGGGGGCGACTATGGCTACACCTTC. Translated, it gives CAISGPFTSPGGDYGYTF.